This T cell receptor beta chain was captured by sequencing in a study of PD-1 blockade in mismatch repair-deficient tumors. Across the study: Enrolled about 2013-2016, patients had progressing, pretreated mismatch repair-deficient cancers of around twelve types. Findings and limits, study-wide: Tumor-resident clones, often undetectable pretreatment in blood, expanded then contracted after pembrolizumab.

The CDR3 covers 18 residues. Germline values: CDR1 SGHRS, CDR2 YFSETQ. Unmatched junction bases numbered 13, after V lost 3 bases and J lost 8 bases. Here immunoSEQ multiplex PCR was the method, and the copy in TCRdb shows in-frame clones only, minus some. The sample lists approximately 9,800 clones; about 90% were seen once. In the case of this clone: Its target is not known.

Time point described: approximately 11-day in vitro stimulation with candidate neoantigen peptide 2. Sequences were derived from cells cultured in vitro, sampled from a patient treated with pembrolizumab. The receptor comes from an adult with mismatch repair-deficient cancer. This chain uses TRBV5-1 with TRBJ2-1; 14 bases align to TRBD2. CDR3 in DNA: TGCGCCAGCAGCTCCCCCGGGACTAGCGGGAGCCTTTCGGATGAGCAGTTCTTC. It specifies CASSSPGTSGSLSDEQFF.